A selection of T cell receptor beta chains follows, all from one sample in a study of early stage breast cancer tumors. TCRdb's copy holds only in-frame clones and misses some; the assay was immunoSEQ multiplex PCR. The table records 70,000 or so clones, roughly 80% of them present only once. Sequencing used blood. These receptors came from a person aged 40-50 years with breast cancer. Each CDR3 is given with its conserved first and last residue. The D gene is left open where the match is weak. Rows may omit the clone size; those that give it use once, few, many or a size class.

clone_size	v_call	d_call	j_call	cdr3_aa	cdr3_nt
.	TRBV9	.	TRBJ2-5	CASSVSGGGAGETQYF	TGTGCCAGCAGCGTAAGTGGAGGGGGCGCAGGAGAGACCCAGTACTTC
.	TRBV18	.	TRBJ2-7	CASSPTPRSYDTEQYF	TGTGCCAGCTCACCGACTCCCAGGTCCTACGATACGGAGCAGTACTTC
.	TRBV7-2	.	TRBJ2-7	CASTPQGTFSYEQYF	TGTGCCAGCACTCCCCAGGGTACTTTCTCCTACGAGCAGTACTTC
few	TRBV7-9	TRBD2	TRBJ2-7	CASSHWRAGGGEQYF	TGTGCCAGCAGCCACTGGAGGGCGGGAGGAGGTGAGCAGTACTTC
.	TRBV11-2	.	TRBJ1-1	CASSLVRQVRMNTEAFF	TGTGCCAGCAGCTTAGTCCGACAGGTTAGGATGAACACTGAAGCTTTCTTT
.	TRBV5-1	.	TRBJ1-1	CASSLQGTEAFF	TGCGCCAGCAGCTTGCAGGGCACTGAAGCTTTCTTT
few	TRBV27	.	TRBJ2-7	CASSFSGQTSYEQYF	TGTGCCAGCAGTTTCAGCGGACAGACCTCCTACGAGCAGTACTTC
.	TRBV30	TRBD1	TRBJ1-1	CAWSPWTGGTEAFF	TGTGCCTGGAGTCCCTGGACAGGGGGCACTGAAGCTTTCTTT
.	TRBV7-9	TRBD1	TRBJ1-1	CASSLGTGRKDMNTEAFF	TGTGCCAGCAGCTTGGGGACAGGGAGAAAGGACATGAACACTGAAGCTTTCTTT
.	TRBV9	.	TRBJ2-2	CASSVGRVHTGELFF	TGTGCCAGCAGCGTCGGGCGCGTCCACACCGGGGAGCTGTTTTTT
.	TRBV11-2	.	TRBJ2-5	CASSLAGTGETQYF	TGTGCCAGCAGCTTAGCGGGCACCGGAGAGACCCAGTACTTC
.	TRBV5-1	TRBD1	TRBJ1-2	CASSPGQGAQVYTF	TGCGCCAGCAGCCCGGGACAGGGGGCGCAAGTCTACACCTTC
.	TRBV5-6	TRBD1	TRBJ1-1	CASSLGDRANTEAFF	TGTGCCAGCAGCTTGGGGGACAGGGCGAACACTGAAGCTTTCTTT
.	TRBV7-9	.	TRBJ1-2	CASSLDGLYGYTF	TGTGCCAGCAGCTTAGACGGTTTATATGGCTACACCTTC
.	TRBV14	.	TRBJ2-3	CASSQNTGDTQYF	TGTGCCAGCAGCCAGAACACGGGGGATACGCAGTATTTT
few	TRBV11-2	TRBD1	TRBJ1-2	CASRATGYGYTF	TGTGCCAGCAGAGCGACAGGGTACGGCTACACCTTC
.	TRBV7-9	.	TRBJ2-7	CASSHYQGMREQYF	TGTGCCAGCAGCCACTACCAGGGAATGCGGGAGCAGTACTTC
few	TRBV7-9	TRBD1	TRBJ1-2	CASSPGQGLYGYTF	TGTGCCAGCAGCCCGGGACAGGGGCTCTATGGCTACACCTTC
.	TRBV11-2	.	TRBJ2-1	CASSSGLSSYNEQFF	TGTGCCAGCAGCTCCGGGCTTAGCTCCTACAATGAGCAGTTCTTC
.	TRBV5-4	TRBD1	TRBJ1-2	CASSNDRGVLYGYTF	TGTGCCAGCAGTAATGACAGGGGAGTCCTCTATGGCTACACCTTC
.	TRBV30	TRBD2	TRBJ2-5	CAWTPGGKETQYF	TGTGCCTGGACCCCCGGGGGGAAAGAGACCCAGTACTTC
.	TRBV20-1	TRBD1	TRBJ2-7	CSARTGFEQYF	TGCAGTGCTAGGACAGGGTTCGAGCAGTACTTC
few	TRBV7-8	TRBD1	TRBJ1-5	CASTTGAQPQHF	TGTGCCAGTACTACAGGGGCGCAGCCCCAGCATTTT
.	TRBV29-1	.	TRBJ2-1	CSVDDGESYNEQFF	TGCAGCGTTGACGACGGGGAATCCTACAATGAGCAGTTCTTC
.	TRBV7-9	.	TRBJ2-1	CAGHLGHWGGSFDNEQFF	TGTGCCGGCCATCTGGGACACTGGGGCGGGAGTTTTGACAATGAGCAGTTCTTC
few	TRBV7-9	.	TRBJ2-7	CASSLAGVYEQYF	TGTGCCAGCAGCTTAGCGGGAGTCTACGAGCAGTACTTC
.	TRBV27	TRBD1	TRBJ2-7	CASSPNRDRSHEQYF	TGTGCCAGCAGTCCGAACCGGGACAGGTCCCACGAGCAGTACTTC
.	TRBV6-1	TRBD2	TRBJ2-3	CASSEAAGGPPDTQYF	TGTGCCAGCAGTGAAGCAGCGGGAGGGCCTCCAGATACGCAGTATTTT
.	TRBV28	.	TRBJ1-1	CASSGVRDPENTEAFF	TGTGCCAGCAGTGGTGTCCGGGACCCGGAGAACACTGAAGCTTTCTTT
few	TRBV2	TRBD1	TRBJ1-3	CARGTVSGNTIYF	TGTGCCAGGGGGACAGTCTCTGGAAACACCATATATTTT
few	TRBV15	.	TRBJ1-2	CATSRGDGNYGYTF	TGTGCCACCAGCAGAGGGGACGGTAACTATGGCTACACCTTC
.	TRBV11-2	TRBD1	TRBJ2-2	CASSLWTGTNTGELFF	TGTGCCAGCAGCTTATGGACAGGTACCAACACCGGGGAGCTGTTTTTT
.	TRBV18	.	TRBJ2-5	CASSPRDQETQYF	TGTGCCAGCTCACCACGGGACCAAGAGACCCAGTACTTC
.	TRBV27	.	TRBJ2-3	CASSLGSGTDTQYF	TGTGCCAGCAGTTTGGGTAGCGGTACAGATACGCAGTATTTT
.	TRBV9	TRBD2	TRBJ2-1	CASSASSGREYNEQFF	TGTGCCAGCAGCGCTTCTAGCGGGAGGGAATACAATGAGCAGTTCTTC
.	TRBV29-1	.	TRBJ1-1	CSGATAGLNTEAFF	TGCAGCGGGGCTACGGCGGGGTTGAACACTGAAGCTTTCTTT
.	TRBV18	.	TRBJ1-2	CASSPPGVYSPRGYTF	TGTGCCAGCTCACCACCCGGGGTTTACTCTCCGAGGGGCTACACCTTC
few	TRBV2	TRBD2	TRBJ2-7	CASRRAGEREQYF	TGTGCCAGCAGGCGCGCGGGAGAACGGGAGCAGTACTTC
.	TRBV28	TRBD2	TRBJ2-3	CASSFRSSGSGTDTQYF	TGTGCCAGCAGTTTTAGGTCTAGCGGGAGTGGTACAGATACGCAGTATTTT
.	TRBV7-9	TRBD2	TRBJ2-7	CASTPGTSGSSEQYF	TGTGCCAGCACCCCCGGGACTAGCGGGTCTAGCGAGCAGTACTTC
.	TRBV4-1	.	TRBJ2-7	CASSRGVGYEQYF	TGCGCCAGCAGCCGTGGGGTGGGCTACGAGCAGTACTTC